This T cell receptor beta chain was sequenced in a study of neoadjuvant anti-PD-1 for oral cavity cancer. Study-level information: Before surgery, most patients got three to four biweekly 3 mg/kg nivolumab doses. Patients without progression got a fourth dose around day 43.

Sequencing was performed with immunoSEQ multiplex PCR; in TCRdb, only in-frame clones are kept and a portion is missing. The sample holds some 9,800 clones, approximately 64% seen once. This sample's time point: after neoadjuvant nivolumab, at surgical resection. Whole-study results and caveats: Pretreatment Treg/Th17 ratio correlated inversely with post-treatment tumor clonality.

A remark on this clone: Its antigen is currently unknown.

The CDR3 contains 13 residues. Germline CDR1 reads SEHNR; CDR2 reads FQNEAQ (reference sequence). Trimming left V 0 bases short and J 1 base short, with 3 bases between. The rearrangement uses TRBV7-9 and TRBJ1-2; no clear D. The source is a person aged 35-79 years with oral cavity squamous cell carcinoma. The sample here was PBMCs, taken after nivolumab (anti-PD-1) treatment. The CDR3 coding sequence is TGTGCCAGCAGCTTAGCTAATAACTATGGCTACACCTTC. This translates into CASSLANNYGYTF.